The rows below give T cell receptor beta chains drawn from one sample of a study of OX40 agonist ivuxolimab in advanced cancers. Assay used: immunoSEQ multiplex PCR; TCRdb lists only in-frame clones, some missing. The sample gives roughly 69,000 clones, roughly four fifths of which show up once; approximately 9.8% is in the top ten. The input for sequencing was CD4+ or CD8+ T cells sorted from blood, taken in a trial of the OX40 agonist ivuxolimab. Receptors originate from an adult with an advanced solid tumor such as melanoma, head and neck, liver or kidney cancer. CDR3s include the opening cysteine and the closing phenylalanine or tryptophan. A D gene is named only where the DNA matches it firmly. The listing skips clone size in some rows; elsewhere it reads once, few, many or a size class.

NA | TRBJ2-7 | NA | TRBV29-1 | CSVETFNEQYF | TGCAGCGTTGAGACATTTAACGAGCAGTACTTC
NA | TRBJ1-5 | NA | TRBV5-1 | CASSPDGGGNQPQHF | TGCGCCAGCAGCCCGGATGGGGGGGGCAATCAGCCCCAGCATTTT
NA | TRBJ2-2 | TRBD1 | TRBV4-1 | CASSLRQGCTGELFF | TGCGCCAGCAGCCTAAGACAGGGGTGCACCGGGGAGCTGTTTTTT
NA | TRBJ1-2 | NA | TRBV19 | CASSRRHYGYTF | TGTGCCAGTAGTAGACGGCACTATGGCTACACCTTC
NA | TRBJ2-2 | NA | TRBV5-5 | CASSLEWRRRTGELFF | TGTGCCAGCAGCTTGGAGTGGAGGCGCAGGACCGGGGAGCTGTTTTTT
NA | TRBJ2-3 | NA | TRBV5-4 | CASSLSPGISGTDTQYF | TGTGCCAGCAGCCTCTCTCCTGGCATCTCTGGCACAGATACGCAGTATTTT
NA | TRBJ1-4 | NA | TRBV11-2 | CASSSWEKLFF | TGTGCCAGCAGTTCTTGGGAAAAACTGTTTTTT
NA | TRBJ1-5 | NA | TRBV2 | CASSETGSPFGAQHF | TGTGCCAGCAGTGAAACGGGCAGCCCTTTTGGGGCCCAGCATTTT
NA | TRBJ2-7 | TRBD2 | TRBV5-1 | CASSFGLAVIYEQYF | TGCGCCAGCAGCTTCGGACTAGCGGTAATCTACGAGCAGTACTTC
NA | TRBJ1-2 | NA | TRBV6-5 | CASSYSTAGQGYTF | TGTGCCAGCAGTTACTCGACGGCAGGGCAAGGCTACACCTTC
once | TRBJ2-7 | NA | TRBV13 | CASSSDRNSYEQYF | TGTGCCAGCAGCTCAGACAGGAACTCCTACGAGCAGTACTTC
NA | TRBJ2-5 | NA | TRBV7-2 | CASSFLETQYF | TGTGCCAGCAGCTTCCTAGAGACCCAGTACTTC
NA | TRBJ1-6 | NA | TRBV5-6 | CASSLGLSSYNSPLHF | TGTGCCAGCAGCTTGGGGTTAAGCTCCTATAATTCACCCCTCCACTTT
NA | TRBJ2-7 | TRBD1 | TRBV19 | CASSIRRGSSSYEQYF | TGTGCCAGTAGTATCCGCAGGGGGTCCAGCTCCTACGAGCAGTACTTC
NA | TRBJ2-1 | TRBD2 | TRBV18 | CASSPIGGASYNEQFF | TGTGCCAGCTCACCAATCGGGGGGGCCTCCTACAATGAGCAGTTCTTC
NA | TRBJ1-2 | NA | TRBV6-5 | CASSYTDLRGYTF | TGTGCCAGCAGTTACACAGACCTTAGAGGCTACACCTTC
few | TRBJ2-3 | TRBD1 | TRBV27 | CASSLGQNTDTQYF | TGTGCCAGCAGCTTGGGACAGAACACAGATACGCAGTATTTT
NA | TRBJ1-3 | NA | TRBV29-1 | CSVEDNGNTIYF | TGCAGCGTTGAAGATAACGGAAACACCATATATTTT
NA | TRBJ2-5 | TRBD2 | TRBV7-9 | CASRLCVTSGVPGETQYF | TGTGCCAGCCGACTTTGCGTTACTAGCGGGGTCCCTGGAGAGACCCAGTACTTC
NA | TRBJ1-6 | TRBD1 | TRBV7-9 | CASSFRDSGEGALHF | TGTGCCAGCAGCTTTCGGGACAGCGGCGAGGGGGCCCTCCACTTT
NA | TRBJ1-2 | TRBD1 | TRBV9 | CASSVQGASGYTF | TGTGCCAGCAGCGTCCAGGGGGCAAGTGGCTACACCTTC
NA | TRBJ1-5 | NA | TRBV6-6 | CASSSSRTVSNQPQHF | TGTGCCAGCAGTTCCTCACGGACAGTTAGCAATCAGCCCCAGCATTTT
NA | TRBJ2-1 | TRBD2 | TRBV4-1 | CASSQGGSGNEQFF | TGCGCCAGCAGCCAGGGCGGGAGTGGAAATGAGCAGTTCTTC